One sample yielded the 17 T cell receptor beta chains listed below, sequenced in a study of Ad26.COV2.S vaccination and SARS-CoV-2 variants. As for treatment: over 15 received Ad26.COV2.S at low or high dose, single or two shots; about 5 received placebo; per-sample allocation not given. Sampling happened 63 days after the first vaccine or placebo injection. Libraries were prepared by immunoSEQ multiplex PCR; TCRdb keeps only in-frame clonotypes and omits some of them. The data contain about 460,000 clones, 80% to 90% of them seen just once; the ten biggest clones take up 1.7%. Material: peripheral blood, obtained in a trial of Ad26.COV2.S vaccine versus placebo. These receptors all come from a person between 18 and 65 years old who received the Ad26.COV2.S COVID-19 vaccine or a placebo.

This chain uses TRBV5-1 with TRBJ1-5; tentatively, D is TRBD1 (5 bases). Germline CDR1 is SGHRS and CDR2 is YFSETQ. V dropped 4 bases and J dropped 0 bases, with 20 bases sitting between them. The CDR3 extends over 18 amino acids. CDR3 coding DNA: TGCGCCAGCAGCCCCTATTCGGGCAGGGAAGCTAGCAATCAGCCCCAGCATTTT. The encoded protein is CASSPYSGREASNQPQHF.

The table lists this clone with a few counts. V and J are TRBV7-2 and TRBJ1-5, with a tentative D call TRBD1 (5 bases). Looked up from germline, CDR1 is SGHTA and CDR2 is FQGNSA. Trimming shortened V by 2 bases and J by 1 base, and 21 bases separated the two germline ends. The CDR3 loop spans 19 amino acids. The CDR3 protein is CASSLLGASAGRSNQPQHF. The CDR3 DNA reads TGTGCCAGCAGCTTACTTGGGGCCTCGGCAGGTCGAAGCAATCAGCCCCAGCATTTT.

V gene TRBV6-5 combines with J gene TRBJ1-1; 7 bases match TRBD1. CDR1 and CDR2 from the germline V gene are MNHEY and SVGAGI. After removal of 7 bases from V and 4 bases from J, the junction contained 9 bases not matched to a gene. The length of the CDR3 is 14 residues. CDR3 sequence (DNA): TGTGCCAGCACTTTAGACAGGGTTAGCACTGAAGCTTTCTTT. Its protein product is CASTLDRVSTEAFF.

V and J are TRBV27 and TRBJ1-1, with 11 bases fitting TRBD1. The ends lost 3 bases at V and 4 bases at J; junction bases unmatched: 4. The CDR3 is made up of 15 amino acids. Germline lookup yields CDR1 MNHEY and CDR2 SMNVEV (reference sequence). As DNA, the CDR3 is TGTGCCAGCAGTTTCGGGGGACAGGGGGTCACTGAAGCTTTCTTT. The encoded protein is CASSFGGQGVTEAFF.

In its sample, this clone ranks as medium-sized (0.01 to 0.1%). V gene TRBV30 combines with J gene TRBJ1-4, with a possible D match to TRBD1 (5 bases). The V end was cut by 7 bases, the J end by 6 bases, with 18 bases between. Germline V gene sequence: CDR1 GTSNPN, CDR2 SVGIG (reference sequence). This CDR3 has 14 amino acids. The CDR3 DNA follows: TGTGCCTTCAACTCGGGGGGTAATGATGAAAAACTGTTTTTT. It encodes CAFNSGGNDEKLFF.

The chain carries TRBV6-2 or TRBV6-3 and TRBJ1-5, with TRBD1 matching 10 bases. Germline trimming cut 2 bases from V and 4 bases from J; bases unmatched to any gene: 5. CDR1 is MNHEY, CDR2 SVGEGT, per germline. The CDR3 has 16 amino acids. The CDR3 DNA follows: TGTGCCAGCAGTTACGGGGACAGGGGTCGTAATCAGCCCCAGCATTTT. Its protein product is CASSYGDRGRNQPQHF.

Details on this clone: Other DNA variants within this sample encode the same CDR3. The chain combines TRBV5-1 with TRBJ2-2, with unresolved D. Trimming removed 2 bases from V and 2 bases from J, with 7 bases in between. Germline V gene sequence: CDR1 SGHRS, CDR2 YFSETQ. This CDR3 has 14 residues. CDR3 sequence reads: CASSFDTNTGELFF. CDR3 coding DNA: TGCGCCAGCAGCTTTGACACTAACACCGGGGAGCTGTTTTTT.

The V call is TRBV18, the J call TRBJ2-6, with D hard to call. Trimming left V 2 bases short and J 0 bases short, with 11 bases between. Per germline, CDR1 KGHSH and CDR2 LQKENI. This CDR3 region has 17 residues. The CDR3 reads CASSPSESGSGANVLTF. The CDR3 nucleotides read TGTGCCAGCTCACCATCGGAGTCAGGCTCTGGGGCCAACGTCCTGACTTTC.

The gene calls are TRBV15 and TRBJ2-1; 10 nucleotides align to TRBD2. The CDR3 runs to 15 residues. With 1 base clipped from V and 6 bases from J, the junction kept 3 bases outside the gene matches. From germline, CDR1 is LNHNV and CDR2 YYDKDF (reference sequence). CDR3 sequence: CATSRALAGANEQFF. CDR3 DNA: TGTGCCACCAGCAGAGCCCTAGCGGGGGCCAATGAGCAGTTCTTC.

The chain recombines TRBV4-2 with TRBJ1-2; D is ambiguous. Germline CDR1 and CDR2: LGHNA and YNFKEQ. The CDR3 totals 17 residues. V gave up 3 bases and J gave up 0 bases, with 17 bases separating them. The CDR3 is CASSQDAIITANYGYTF. As DNA, the CDR3 is TGTGCCAGCAGCCAGGATGCTATTATTACAGCTAACTATGGCTACACCTTC.

The gene calls are TRBV25-1 and TRBJ2-3, with D possibly TRBD2 on 6 matching bases. CDR1 is MGHDK, CDR2 SYGVNS, per germline. The CDR3 is 15 residues long. Trimming removed 3 bases from V and 6 bases from J, with 16 bases in between. The CDR3 coding sequence is TGTGCCAGCAGTGAGGGGGGACGACAGATGGATACGCAGTATTTT. Amino acid sequence: CASSEGGRQMDTQYF. Complete variable domain (other parts from reference TRBV25-1 and TRBJ2-3): EADIYQTPRYLVIGTGKKITLECSQTMGHDKMYWYQQDPGMELHLIHYSYGVNSTEKGDLSSESTVSRIRTEHFPLTLESARPSHTSQYLCASSEGGRQMDTQYFGPGTRLTVL.

A word on this clone: The same CDR3 is also encoded by other DNA sequences in this sample. The chain recombines TRBV19 with TRBJ1-2; D may be TRBD1 (6 bases). This CDR3 contains 14 residues. CDR1 is LNHDA, CDR2 SQIVND, per germline (reference sequence). Trimming left V 6 bases short and J 0 bases short, with 11 bases between. The CDR3 is CASSRTATNYGYTF. The CDR3 DNA is TGTGCCAGTAGCCGGACAGCCACTAACTATGGCTACACCTTC.

In its sample, this clone was seen once. This chain links TRBV2 with TRBJ2-1, with D unclear. The ends were cut back, 4 bases at V and 6 bases at J, with 7 bases in the middle. Germline assignment: CDR1 SNHLY and CDR2 FYNNEI. CDR3 length equals 12 residues. The CDR3 loop reads CASSGLLNEQFF. In DNA form, the CDR3 reads TGTGCCAGCAGTGGACTTCTCAATGAGCAGTTCTTC.

This chain uses TRBV21-1 with TRBJ2-7; the tabulated D call, TRBD2, remains unverified against the DNA. TRBV21-1 is flagged as a pseudogene. The length of the CDR3 is 18 residues. In DNA, the CDR3 is TGTGCCAGCAGCAATTCGCCCAAGATTTTTGTAGCGGTCTACGAGCAGTACTTC. Amino acid sequence: CASSNSPKIFVAVYEQYF.

This rearrangement joins TRBV9 to TRBJ1-2, with 8 bases that match TRBD1. The CDR3 is made up of 17 amino acids. Germline CDR1 and CDR2: SGDLS and YYNGEE. Unmatched junction bases numbered 11, after V lost 0 bases and J lost 4 bases. The CDR3 sequence is CASSVAQGVRVPYGYTF. CDR3 bases: TGTGCCAGCAGCGTAGCACAGGGGGTCCGAGTACCCTATGGCTACACCTTC. Together with reference TRBV9 and TRBJ1-2, the CDR3 gives the full variable domain: DSGVTQTPKHLITATGQRVTLRCSPRSGDLSVYWYQQSLDQGLQFLIQYYNGEERAKGNILERFSAQQFPDLHSELNLSSLELGDSALYFCASSVAQGVRVPYGYTFGSGTRLTVV.

This clone was observed a few times. The rearrangement joins TRBV28 to TRBJ1-2; D call uncertain. Germline V lookup: CDR1 MDHEN, CDR2 SYDVKM. The V and J ends lost 4 bases and 4 bases respectively, with 7 bases between them. This CDR3 contains 12 residues. CDR3 in DNA: TGTGCCAGCAGTTCTACCAGCTATGGCTACACCTTC. Its translation is CASSSTSYGYTF.

The genes are TRBV7-9 and TRBJ1-4; TRBD1 might be the D (5 bases). This CDR3 spans 14 amino acids. V was clipped by 4 bases and J by 6 bases, with 12 bases between them. In germline, CDR1 is SEHNR, CDR2 FQNEAQ (reference sequence). CDR3 sequence (DNA): TGTGCCAGCAGCTCCGGGGGGGAAGATGAAAAACTGTTTTTT. It translates to CASSSGGEDEKLFF.